Shown below are 3 T cell receptor beta chains from a single sample sequenced in a study of blood T cell repertoires in COVID-19. Sequenced by immunoSEQ multiplex PCR; TCRdb stores in-frame clones only, minus some. The data hold some 150,000 clones, with under 85% observed a single time. The sample taken for sequencing was peripheral blood. The receptors stem from a man between 45 and 60 years old with active or convalescent COVID-19.

J is TRBJ2-7 and V is TRBV19, with D maybe TRBD1 (5 bases). Deletions cut 3 bases from V and 0 bases from J, with 12 bases between. Germline CDR1 is LNHDA and CDR2 is SQIVND (reference sequence). The CDR3 contains 15 residues. The chain's CDR3 is CASSMKQAPSYEQYF. In DNA, the CDR3 is TGTGCCAGTAGTATGAAACAGGCGCCCTCCTACGAGCAGTACTTC.

The DNA for the CDR3 is TGTGCCAGCAGTCTGACGGGGGGTCAGCCCCAGCATTTT. It yields the protein CASSLTGGQPQHF. The V and J genes are TRBV2 and TRBJ1-5, with D perhaps matching TRBD1 (5 bases). The CDR3 loop spans 13 amino acids. Per germline, CDR1 SNHLY and CDR2 FYNNEI. V shed 5 bases and J shed 6 bases, with 11 bases lying between them.

The chain joins TRBV5-6 to TRBJ2-3; weak D call: TRBD2 (5 bases). Germline CDR1 SGHDT, CDR2 YYEEEE. This CDR3 is built from 16 residues. With 1 base removed from V and 6 bases from J, the gap between germline ends came to 18 bases. CDR3 region: CASSLFPITRPDTQYF. In DNA form, the CDR3 reads TGTGCCAGCAGCTTGTTCCCAATAACTAGGCCTGATACGCAGTATTTT.